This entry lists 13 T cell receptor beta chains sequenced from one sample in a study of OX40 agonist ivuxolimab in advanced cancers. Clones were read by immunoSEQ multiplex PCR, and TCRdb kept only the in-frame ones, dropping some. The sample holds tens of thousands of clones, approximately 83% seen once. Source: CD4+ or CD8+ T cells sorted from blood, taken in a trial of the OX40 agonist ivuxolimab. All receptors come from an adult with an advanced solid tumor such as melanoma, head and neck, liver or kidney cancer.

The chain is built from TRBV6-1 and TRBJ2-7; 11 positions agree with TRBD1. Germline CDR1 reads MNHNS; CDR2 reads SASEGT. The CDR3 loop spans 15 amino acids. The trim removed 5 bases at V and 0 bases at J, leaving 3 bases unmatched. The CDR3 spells CASSRGQGVSYEQYF. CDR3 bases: TGTGCCAGCAGTAGGGGACAGGGGGTCTCCTACGAGCAGTACTTC.

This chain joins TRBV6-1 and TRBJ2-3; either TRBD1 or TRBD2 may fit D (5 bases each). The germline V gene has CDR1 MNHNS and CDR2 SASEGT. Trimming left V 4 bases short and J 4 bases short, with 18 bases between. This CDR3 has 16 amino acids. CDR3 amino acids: CASSGDGLRVSDTQYF. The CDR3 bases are TGTGCCAGCAGTGGGGACGGACTTCGGGTGTCAGATACGCAGTATTTT.

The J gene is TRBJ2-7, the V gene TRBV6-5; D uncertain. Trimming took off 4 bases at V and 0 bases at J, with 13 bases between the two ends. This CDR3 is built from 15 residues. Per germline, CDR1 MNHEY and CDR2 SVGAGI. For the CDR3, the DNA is TGTGCCAGCAGTTTTTTAACGGCCTCCTCCTACGAGCAGTACTTC. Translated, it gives CASSFLTASSYEQYF.

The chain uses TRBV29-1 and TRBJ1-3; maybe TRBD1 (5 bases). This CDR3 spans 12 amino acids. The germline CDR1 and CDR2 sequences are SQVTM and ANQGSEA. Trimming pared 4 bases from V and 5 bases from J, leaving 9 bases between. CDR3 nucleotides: TGCAGCGTTGGGGGCAGCAGAAACACCATATATTTT. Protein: CSVGGSRNTIYF. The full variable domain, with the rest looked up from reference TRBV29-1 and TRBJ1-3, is SAVISQKPSRDICQRGTSLTIQCQVDSQVTMMFWYRQQPGQSLTLIATANQGSEATYESGFVIDKFPISRPNLTFSTLTVSNMSPEDSSIYLCSVGGSRNTIYFGEGSWLTVV.

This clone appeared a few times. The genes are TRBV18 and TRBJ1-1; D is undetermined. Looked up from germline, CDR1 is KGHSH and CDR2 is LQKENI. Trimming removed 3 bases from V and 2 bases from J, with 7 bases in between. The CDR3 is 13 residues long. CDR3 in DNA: TGTGCCAGCTCACCGAACAGAAACACTGAAGCTTTCTTT. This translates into CASSPNRNTEAFF.

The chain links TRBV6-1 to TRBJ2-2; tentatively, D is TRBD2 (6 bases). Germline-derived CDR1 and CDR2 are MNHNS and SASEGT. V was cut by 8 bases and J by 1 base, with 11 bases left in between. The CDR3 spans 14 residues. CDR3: CASSRDWNTGELFF. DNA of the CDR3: TGTGCCAGCTCCAGGGACTGGAACACCGGGGAGCTGTTTTTT.

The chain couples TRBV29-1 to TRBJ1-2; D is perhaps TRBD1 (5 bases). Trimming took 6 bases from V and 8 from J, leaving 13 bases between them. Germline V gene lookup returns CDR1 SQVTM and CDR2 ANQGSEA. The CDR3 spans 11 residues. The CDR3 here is CSVAGQEGYTF. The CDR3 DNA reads TGCAGCGTAGCAGGGCAAGAGGGCTACACCTTC.

As DNA, the CDR3 is TGTGCCAGCAGCTTAAGGCTTCGTTTGGACACTGAAGCTTTCTTT. Translation: CASSLRLRLDTEAFF. V usage is TRBV7-8 and J usage is TRBJ1-1; the D is unclear. The CDR3 runs 15 residues. Germline CDR1 is SGHVS and CDR2 is FQNEAQ. V shed 2 bases and J shed 3 bases, with 13 bases lying between them. The entire variable domain, with the rest obtained from reference TRBV7-8 and TRBJ1-1, is as follows: GAGVSQSPRYKVAKRGQDVALRCDPISGHVSLFWYQQALGQGPEFLTYFQNEAQLDKSGLPSDRFFAERPEGSVSTLKIQRTQQEDSAVYLCASSLRLRLDTEAFFGQGTRLTVV.

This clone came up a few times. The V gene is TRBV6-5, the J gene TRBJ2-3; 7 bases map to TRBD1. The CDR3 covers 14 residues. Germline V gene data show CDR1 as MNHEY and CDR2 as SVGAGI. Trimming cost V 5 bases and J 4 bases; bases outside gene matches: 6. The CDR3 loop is CASSPDRLPDTQYF. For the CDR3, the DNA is TGTGCCAGCAGTCCGGACAGGCTCCCAGATACGCAGTATTTT.

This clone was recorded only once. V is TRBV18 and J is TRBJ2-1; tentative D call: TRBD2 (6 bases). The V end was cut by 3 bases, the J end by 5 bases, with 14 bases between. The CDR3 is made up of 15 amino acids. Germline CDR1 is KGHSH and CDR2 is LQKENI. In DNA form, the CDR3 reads TGTGCCAGCTCACCCGGGACTCACACCAACAATGAGCAGTTCTTC. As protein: CASSPGTHTNNEQFF.

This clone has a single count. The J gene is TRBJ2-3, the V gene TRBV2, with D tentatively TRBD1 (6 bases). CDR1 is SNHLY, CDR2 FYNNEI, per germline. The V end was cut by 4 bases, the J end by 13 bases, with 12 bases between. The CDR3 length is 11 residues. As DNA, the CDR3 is TGTGCCAGCAGTGTGTGGCAGGGGAAGTATTTT. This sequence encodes CASSVWQGKYF.

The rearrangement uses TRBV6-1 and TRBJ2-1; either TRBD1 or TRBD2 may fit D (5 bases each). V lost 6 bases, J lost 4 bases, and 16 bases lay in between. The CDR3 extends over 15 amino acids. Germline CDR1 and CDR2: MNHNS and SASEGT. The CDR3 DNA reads TGTGCCAGCAGAGACTCCACGGGGCGATACAATGAGCAGTTCTTC. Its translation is CASRDSTGRYNEQFF.

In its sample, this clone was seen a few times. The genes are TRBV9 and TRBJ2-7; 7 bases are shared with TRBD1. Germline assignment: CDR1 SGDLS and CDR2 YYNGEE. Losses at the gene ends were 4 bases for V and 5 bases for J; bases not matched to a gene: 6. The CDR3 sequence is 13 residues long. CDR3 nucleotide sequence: TGTGCCAGCAGCCAAAGGGACAGCGACGAGCAGTACTTC. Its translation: CASSQRDSDEQYF.